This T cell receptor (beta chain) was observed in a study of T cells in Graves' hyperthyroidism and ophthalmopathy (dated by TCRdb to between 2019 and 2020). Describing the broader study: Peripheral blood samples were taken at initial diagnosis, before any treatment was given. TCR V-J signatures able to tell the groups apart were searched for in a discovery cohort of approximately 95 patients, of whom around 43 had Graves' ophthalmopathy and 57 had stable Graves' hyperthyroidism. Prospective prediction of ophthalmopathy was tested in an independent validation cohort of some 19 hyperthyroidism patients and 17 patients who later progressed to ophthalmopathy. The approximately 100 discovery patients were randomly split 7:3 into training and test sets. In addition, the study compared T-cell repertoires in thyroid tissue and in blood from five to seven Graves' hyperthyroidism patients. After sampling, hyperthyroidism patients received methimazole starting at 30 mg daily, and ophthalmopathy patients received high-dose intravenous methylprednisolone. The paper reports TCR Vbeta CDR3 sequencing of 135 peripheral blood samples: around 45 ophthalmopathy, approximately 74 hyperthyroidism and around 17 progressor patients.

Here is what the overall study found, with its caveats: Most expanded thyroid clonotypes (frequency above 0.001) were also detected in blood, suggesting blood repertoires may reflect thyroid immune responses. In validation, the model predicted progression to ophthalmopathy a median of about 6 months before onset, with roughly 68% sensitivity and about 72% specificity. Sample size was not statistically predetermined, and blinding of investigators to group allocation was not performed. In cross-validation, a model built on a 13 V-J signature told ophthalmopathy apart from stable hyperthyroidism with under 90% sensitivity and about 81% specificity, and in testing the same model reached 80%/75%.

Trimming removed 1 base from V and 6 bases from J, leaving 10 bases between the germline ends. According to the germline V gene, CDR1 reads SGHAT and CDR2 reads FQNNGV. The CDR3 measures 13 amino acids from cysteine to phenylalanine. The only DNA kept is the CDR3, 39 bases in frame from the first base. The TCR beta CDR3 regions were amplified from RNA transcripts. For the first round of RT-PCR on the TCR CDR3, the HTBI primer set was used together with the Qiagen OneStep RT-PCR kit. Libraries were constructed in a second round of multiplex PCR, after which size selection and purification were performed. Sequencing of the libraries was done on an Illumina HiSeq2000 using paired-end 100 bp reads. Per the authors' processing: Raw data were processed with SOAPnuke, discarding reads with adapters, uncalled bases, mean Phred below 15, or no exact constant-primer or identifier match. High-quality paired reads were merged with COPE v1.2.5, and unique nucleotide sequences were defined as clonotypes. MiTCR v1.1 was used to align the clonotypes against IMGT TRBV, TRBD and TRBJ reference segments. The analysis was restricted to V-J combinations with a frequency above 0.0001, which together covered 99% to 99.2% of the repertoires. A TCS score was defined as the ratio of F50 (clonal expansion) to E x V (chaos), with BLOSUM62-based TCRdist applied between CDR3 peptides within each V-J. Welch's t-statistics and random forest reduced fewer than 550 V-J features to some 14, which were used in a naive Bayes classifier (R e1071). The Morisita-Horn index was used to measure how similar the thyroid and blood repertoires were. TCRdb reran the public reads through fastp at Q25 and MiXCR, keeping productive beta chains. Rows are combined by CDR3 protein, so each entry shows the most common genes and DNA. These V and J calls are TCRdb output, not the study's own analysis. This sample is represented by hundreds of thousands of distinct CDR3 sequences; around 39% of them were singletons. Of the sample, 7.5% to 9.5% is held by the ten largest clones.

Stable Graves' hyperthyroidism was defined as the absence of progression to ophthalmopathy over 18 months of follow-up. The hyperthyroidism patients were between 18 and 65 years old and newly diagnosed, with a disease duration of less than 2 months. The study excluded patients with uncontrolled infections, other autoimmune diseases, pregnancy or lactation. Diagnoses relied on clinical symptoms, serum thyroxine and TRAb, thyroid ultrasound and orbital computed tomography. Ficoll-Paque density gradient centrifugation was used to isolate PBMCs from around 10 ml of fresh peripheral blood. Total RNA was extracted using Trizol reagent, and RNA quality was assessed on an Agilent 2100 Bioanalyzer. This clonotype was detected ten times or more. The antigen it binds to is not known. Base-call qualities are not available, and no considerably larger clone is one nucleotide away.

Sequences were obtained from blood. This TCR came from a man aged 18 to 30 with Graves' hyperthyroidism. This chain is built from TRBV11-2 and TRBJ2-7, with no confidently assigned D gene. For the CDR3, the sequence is CASSLGGPGEQYF. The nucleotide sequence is TGTGCCAGCAGCTTAGGAGGTCCGGGCGAGCAGTACTTC.